The 6 T cell receptor beta chains reported below all come from one sample, sequenced in a study of cytomegalovirus exposure and HLA in healthy donors. Primers included in the PCR were 60 Vbeta and 13 Jbeta primers. Clones were read by immunoSEQ multiplex PCR, and TCRdb kept only the in-frame ones, dropping some. The specimen's table records about 72,000 clones. Sequenced input: PBMCs. All receptors derive from a woman aged 40 to 49 in good health and CMV-seropositive.

The rearrangement uses TRBV6-5 and TRBJ1-2, with D possibly matching TRBD1 (5 bases). CDR3 length: 12 residues. Germline V lookup: CDR1 MNHEY, CDR2 SVGAGI. V was clipped by 6 bases and J by 5 bases, with 10 bases between them. In DNA form, the CDR3 reads TGTGCCAGCAGGGGGACTGCGTATGGCTACACCTTC. This codes for CASRGTAYGYTF.

The rearrangement uses TRBV15 and TRBJ2-7, with 10 positions matching TRBD1. With 5 bases clipped from V and 3 bases from J, the junction kept 4 bases outside the gene matches. Per the germline V gene, CDR1 is LNHNV and CDR2 is YYDKDF (reference sequence). CDR3 length equals 14 residues. The CDR3 DNA reads as TGTGCCACCAGCTACCGGACAGGGGGCTACGAGCAGTACTTC. It encodes CATSYRTGGYEQYF.

The V call is TRBV4-2, the J call TRBJ2-1; D perhaps matches TRBD2 (5 bases). The CDR3 length is 15 residues. V was trimmed by 4 bases and J by 3 bases, leaving 13 bases between them. Germline CDR1 is LGHNA and CDR2 is YNFKEQ. The CDR3 DNA reads TGTGCCAGCAGCCTTAAGGGAGCGGACTACAATGAGCAGTTCTTC. This sequence encodes CASSLKGADYNEQFF.

The genes are TRBV5-5 and TRBJ1-2, with TRBD1 matching over 7 bases. Trimming at V came to 0 bases and at J to 0 bases, leaving 5 bases not matched to a gene. Germline V gene data show CDR1 as SGHKS and CDR2 as YYEKEE (reference sequence). The CDR3 sequence is 16 residues long. The CDR3 loop reads CASSLGPTGANYGYTF. The CDR3 DNA reads as TGTGCCAGCAGCTTGGGTCCAACAGGGGCTAACTATGGCTACACCTTC.

V usage is TRBV7-3 and J usage is TRBJ2-3; 10 nucleotides align to TRBD1. The CDR3 loop spans 14 amino acids. The V and J ends lost 5 bases and 5 bases, in that order; junction bases with no gene match: 4. Germline assignment: CDR1 SGHTA and CDR2 FQGTGA. The DNA of the CDR3 is TGTGCCAGCAGCGACAGGGGGCCCGGAGATACGCAGTATTTT. This gives the protein CASSDRGPGDTQYF.

The chain has TRBV27 and TRBJ1-2, with no clear D. The length of the CDR3 is 15 residues. V lost 4 bases to trimming and J lost 6 bases, with 18 bases between them. Per the germline V gene, CDR1 is MNHEY and CDR2 is SMNVEV (reference sequence). The CDR3 loop reads CASSSPLRESNGYTF. The CDR3 DNA reads TGTGCCAGCAGTTCACCACTTCGAGAATCCAATGGCTACACCTTC.